This T cell receptor (beta chain) emerged from a study of OX40 agonist ivuxolimab in advanced cancers. Overall study context: Three patients, one with hepatocellular carcinoma and two with cutaneous melanoma, achieved partial responses.

The CDR3 is 14 amino acids. V was pared by 0 bases and J by 6 bases, with 5 bases of the junction left unmatched. Germline V gives CDR1 SGHNT, CDR2 YYREEE (reference sequence). The protocol was immunoSEQ multiplex PCR, while the TCRdb copy is restricted to in-frame clones and leaves out a portion. The sample shows some 40,000 clones, about 85% of them seen only once. V and J are TRBV5-4 and TRBJ1-1, with 7 bases matching TRBD1. The source of this sequence is an adult with an advanced solid tumor such as melanoma, head and neck, liver or kidney cancer. The sequences come from CD4+ or CD8+ T cells sorted from blood, collected in a trial of the OX40 agonist ivuxolimab. The CDR3 spells CASSLVGQGAEAFF. CDR3 nucleotides: TGTGCCAGCAGCTTGGTTGGGCAGGGGGCTGAAGCTTTCTTT.